The rows below give T cell receptor beta chains drawn from one sample of a study of blood T cell repertoires in COVID-19. Method: immunoSEQ multiplex PCR; TCRdb's copy keeps in-frame clones and lacks some. Of about 110,000 clones in the sample, around 76% were seen once. Source material: peripheral blood. The receptors were gathered from a woman between 70 and 85 years old with acute or convalescent COVID-19. Each CDR3 is given with its conserved first and last residue. A D gene is named only where the DNA matches it firmly. Clone size is stated in some rows and not others, as once, few, many or a class when expanded.

TRBJ1-5 | TRBD1 | TRBV10-3 | . | CATLDRDRGDQPQHF | TGTGCCACCCTGGATCGGGACAGGGGTGATCAGCCCCAGCATTTT
TRBJ2-4 | TRBD1 | TRBV6-2/TRBV6-3 | . | CASSYGGQAKNIQYF | TGTGCCAGCAGTTACGGGGGACAGGCCAAAAACATTCAGTACTTC
TRBJ2-5 | TRBD2 | TRBV7-9 | . | CASSLTKRGGLVTKETQYF | TGTGCCAGCAGCTTAACTAAGCGGGGGGGCCTGGTGACCAAAGAGACCCAGTACTTC
TRBJ2-3 | . | TRBV29-1 | once | CSVGGGLSTDTQYF | TGCAGCGTTGGTGGGGGCCTCAGCACAGATACGCAGTATTTT
TRBJ2-5 | TRBD1 | TRBV7-2 | once | CASSTDRGGQETQYF | TGTGCCAGCAGCACTGACAGGGGCGGTCAAGAGACCCAGTACTTC
TRBJ1-6 | . | TRBV6-5 | . | CASQQVGLNSPLHF | TGTGCCAGTCAACAGGTCGGCCTAAATTCACCCCTCCACTTT
TRBJ1-2 | . | TRBV7-9 | once | CASSLDLGRDGYTF | TGTGCCAGCAGCTTAGATCTAGGGAGGGATGGCTACACCTTC
TRBJ2-3 | TRBD2 | TRBV5-1 | . | CASSSLAGGTDTQYF | TGCGCCAGCAGCTCGCTAGCGGGGGGCACAGATACGCAGTATTTT
TRBJ2-3 | TRBD1 | TRBV6-4 | . | CASSGGQGTDTQYF | TGTGCCAGCAGTGGGGGACAGGGCACAGATACGCAGTATTTT
TRBJ2-5 | TRBD1 | TRBV29-1 | . | CSAGTGLGETQYF | TGCAGCGCCGGGACAGGGTTGGGAGAGACCCAGTACTTC
TRBJ1-4 | . | TRBV11-2 | . | CASSRPTGVEAKLFF | TGTGCCAGCAGCCGGCCCACAGGTGTAGAGGCAAAACTGTTTTTT
TRBJ1-6 | . | TRBV6-6 | many | CASSHQLLGLYNSPLHF | TGTGCCAGCAGTCACCAACTCCTAGGCCTTTATAATTCACCCCTCCACTTT
TRBJ1-1 | TRBD1 | TRBV15 | . | CATQSRQGSSEAFF | TGTGCCACCCAGAGTCGACAGGGAAGTTCTGAAGCTTTCTTT
TRBJ2-7 | TRBD2 | TRBV6-2/TRBV6-3 | once | CASSYHTGGSSYEQYF | TGTGCCAGCAGTTACCATACCGGGGGGTCTTCCTACGAGCAGTACTTC
TRBJ2-1 | . | TRBV12-5 | . | CASASENEQFF | TGTGCTAGTGCAAGCGAGAACGAGCAGTTCTTC